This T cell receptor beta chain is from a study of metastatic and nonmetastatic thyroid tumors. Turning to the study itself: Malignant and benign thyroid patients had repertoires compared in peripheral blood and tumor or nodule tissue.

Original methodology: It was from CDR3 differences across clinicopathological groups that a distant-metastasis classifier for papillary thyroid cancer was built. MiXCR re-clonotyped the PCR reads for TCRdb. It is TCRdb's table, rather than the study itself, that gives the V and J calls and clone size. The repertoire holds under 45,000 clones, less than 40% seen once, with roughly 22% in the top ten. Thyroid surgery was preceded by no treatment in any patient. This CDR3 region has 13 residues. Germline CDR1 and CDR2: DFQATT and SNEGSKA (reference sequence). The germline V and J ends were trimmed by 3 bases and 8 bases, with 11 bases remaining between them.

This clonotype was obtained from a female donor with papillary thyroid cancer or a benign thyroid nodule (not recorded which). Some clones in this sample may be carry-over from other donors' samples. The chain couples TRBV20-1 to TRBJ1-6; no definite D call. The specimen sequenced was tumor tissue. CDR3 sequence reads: CSASSQTDSPLHF. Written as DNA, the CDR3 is TGCAGTGCTAGCAGCCAAACGGATTCACCCCTCCACTTT.